The present T cell receptor beta chain was sequenced within a study of T cells in tumors after PD-1 blockade. This table comes from immunoSEQ multiplex PCR, and its TCRdb copy is limited to in-frame clones, with some not included. This table has approximately 2,500 clones, roughly 69% appearing once. V was trimmed by 1 base and J by 7 bases, leaving 8 bases between them. The V gene's germline CDR1 is MGHRA and CDR2 YSYEKL. CDR3 length equals 13 residues. This TCR was sampled from a human donor with basal cell carcinoma. The V and J genes are TRBV4-1 and TRBJ2-1; D ambiguous. The input for sequencing was tumor tissue, taken after anti-PD-1 treatment. CDR3 protein: CASSQGPPNEQFF. In DNA form, the CDR3 reads TGCGCCAGCAGCCAAGGCCCTCCGAATGAGCAGTTCTTC.